This TCR beta chain came from a study of shared clonotypes between healthy human individuals. Sequencing used immunoSEQ multiplex PCR; TCRdb keeps in-frame clones, though not all of them. Among roughly 2.4 million clones listed, almost 96% were seen once. The CD4+ fraction was divided into a CD45RA+ naive subset and a CD45RA-negative memory subset. CDR3 length equals 15 residues. With V trimmed by 5 bases and J by 4 bases, 7 bases remained unmatched. Germline V gives CDR1 SGHTA, CDR2 FQGNSA. The material sequenced was naive CD4+ T cells sorted from blood. As to subset: CD45RA+ positively selected. The sequence was obtained from a man aged 18-30 years in good health. The V call is TRBV7-2, the J call TRBJ2-7; 11 bases line up with TRBD1. CDR3 region: CASSLGGQGVYEQYF. The CDR3 nucleotides are TGTGCCAGCAGCCTAGGGGGACAGGGGGTTTACGAGCAGTACTTC.